This TCR beta chain is drawn from a study of identifying expanded T cells in peripheral blood. V was shortened by 4 bases and J by 0 bases, with 9 bases between the two germline ends. Germline lookup yields CDR1 SGDLS and CDR2 YYNGEE. The CDR3 length is 14 residues. In regard to this clone: Its antigen is currently unknown.

This table comes from immunoSEQ multiplex PCR, and its TCRdb copy is limited to in-frame clones, with some not included. This sample yields about 100,000 clones, of which around 89% are seen a single time; 16% belongs to the top ten. Findings and limits, study-wide: Technical replicates showed approximately 1.2 changed clones; around 2 weeks roughly 16; four weeks 19.

This TCR derives from a person aged 18 to 70 in good health. Sequencing was carried out using blood. The chain carries TRBV9 and TRBJ2-3; D gene ambiguous. The CDR3 loop is CASSPEDSTDTQYF. CDR3 DNA: TGTGCCAGCAGCCCCGAAGACAGCACAGATACGCAGTATTTT.